A single sample gave rise to the 11 T cell receptor beta chains below, sequenced in a study of shared clonotypes between healthy human individuals. Measured with immunoSEQ multiplex PCR; TCRdb has only the in-frame clones, and not every one. Of some 490,000 clones listed, about 72% are singletons. The sample taken for sequencing was PBMCs. The source is a woman between 35 and 50 years old in good health. Some clones in this sample may be carry-over from other donors' samples.

This clone was seen more than once but under ten times. The chain joins TRBV7-9 to TRBJ2-2; tentative D call: TRBD2 (5 bases). V lost 3 bases and J 0 bases, leaving 8 bases between the germline ends. This CDR3 region has 15 residues. Germline lookup yields CDR1 SEHNR and CDR2 FQNEAQ (reference sequence). CDR3 in amino acids: CASSLRVANTGELFF. The CDR3 DNA follows: TGTGCCAGCAGCTTGAGGGTTGCGAACACCGGGGAGCTGTTTTTT.

The gene calls are TRBV5-1 and TRBJ2-2; D may be TRBD2 (6 bases). Germline V gene sequence: CDR1 SGHRS, CDR2 YFSETQ. CDR3 length: 15 residues. Trimming took off 4 bases at V and 5 bases at J, with 15 bases between the two ends. Written as DNA, the CDR3 is TGCGCCAGCAGCCGGCGGGGAGTAAAGACCGGGGAGCTGTTTTTT. Protein sequence: CASSRRGVKTGELFF.

The chain carries TRBV27 and TRBJ1-1; 9 bases align to TRBD1. The CDR3 extends over 16 amino acids. The V gene's germline CDR1 is MNHEY and CDR2 SMNVEV (reference sequence). Unmatched junction bases numbered 12, after V lost 6 bases and J lost 4 bases. As DNA, the CDR3 is TGTGCCAGCAGCCCCCTGGGACAGGGAAGTGCCACTGAAGCTTTCTTT. Amino acids: CASSPLGQGSATEAFF.

The CDR3 reads CAAGLAGGTYEQYF. The CDR3 DNA sequence: TGTGCCGCGGGACTAGCGGGAGGGACCTACGAGCAGTACTTC. This chain joins TRBV10-3 and TRBJ2-7; 16 bases agree with TRBD2. The CDR3 covers 14 residues. The germline V gene has CDR1 ENHRY and CDR2 SYGVKD. V gave up 11 bases and J gave up 2 bases; unmatched junction bases: 3.

The J gene is TRBJ1-2, the V gene TRBV30; D remains unclear. V lost 0 bases to trimming and J lost 5 bases, with 10 bases between them. The germline CDR1 and CDR2 sequences are GTSNPN and SVGIG (reference sequence). This CDR3 comprises 13 residues. The CDR3 spells CAWSVRTHYGYTF. The CDR3, as DNA: TGTGCCTGGAGTGTACGGACTCATTATGGCTACACCTTC.

This clone was detected a few times. The rearrangement links TRBV28 to TRBJ2-3, with 8 positions matching TRBD1. CDR3 size: 15 residues. The germline CDR1 and CDR2 sequences are MDHEN and SYDVKM. V shed 2 bases, J shed 6 bases, and the junction held 7 bases outside the gene matches. The CDR3, as DNA: TGTGCCAGCAGTTTAAACGGACAGGGAGAGGATACGCAGTATTTT. This encodes CASSLNGQGEDTQYF.

The gene calls are TRBV5-1 and TRBJ2-5; TRBD2 matches 7 bases. V lost 7 bases to trimming and J lost 2 bases; unmatched junction nucleotides: 8. Germline V gene data show CDR1 as SGHRS and CDR2 as YFSETQ. The CDR3 has 14 amino acids. DNA for the CDR3: TGCGCCAGCCGGTTAACTAGCGCGCAAGAGACCCAGTACTTC. This encodes CASRLTSAQETQYF.

This chain uses TRBV5-1 with TRBJ2-1; 9 bases fit TRBD2. Germline trimming cut 3 bases from V and 3 bases from J; bases unmatched to any gene: 10. The CDR3 sequence is 17 residues long. Germline V lookup: CDR1 SGHRS, CDR2 YFSETQ. The CDR3 DNA sequence: TGCGCCAGCAGCTGGGGCCCTAGCGGGGTGGGCTACAATGAGCAGTTCTTC. The encoded protein is CASSWGPSGVGYNEQFF.

This chain's CDR3 is CASSTRDREGREQYF. CDR3 sequence (DNA): TGTGCCAGCAGCACCCGGGACAGGGAAGGGCGGGAGCAGTACTTC. The chain links TRBV4-2 to TRBJ2-5; TRBD1 matches at 9 bases. CDR1 LGHNA and CDR2 YNFKEQ come from the germline V gene. J gave up 11 bases and V 5 bases, and 15 bases lay outside the gene matches. The CDR3 loop spans 15 amino acids.

The genes are TRBV14 and TRBJ2-7, with TRBD2 matching over 11 bases. The V and J ends lost 5 bases and 3 bases, in that order; junction bases with no gene match: 3. Germline loops: CDR1 SGHDN, CDR2 FVKESK. The length of the CDR3 is 14 residues. CDR3 sequence reads: CASSSSGRIYEQYF. As DNA, the CDR3 is TGTGCCAGCAGCTCTAGCGGGAGGATCTACGAGCAGTACTTC.

The chain uses TRBV28 and TRBJ2-7; 10 bases are a match to TRBD2. Germline CDR1 and CDR2: MDHEN and SYDVKM. The length of the CDR3 is 19 residues. The V gene end was trimmed by 5 bases and the J gene end by 7 bases; junction bases not matched to a gene: 23. The CDR3, as DNA: TGTGCCAGCAGTCCCCCAGGGATTGTCGCCGGGACTAGCGATTTGGAGCAGTACTTC. Translating gives CASSPPGIVAGTSDLEQYF.